A selection of T cell receptor beta chains follows, all from one sample in a study of cytomegalovirus exposure and HLA in healthy donors. The table came from immunoSEQ multiplex PCR; TCRdb's copy has only in-frame clones and leaves some out. The sample has under 200,000 clones; 60% to 80% are singletons. The sample was PBMCs. Receptor source: a male donor in good health and CMV-seronegative. Both conserved end residues are part of each CDR3. The D gene is left open where the match is weak. Some rows mark clone size as missing; the rest say once, few, many or name a class of expanded clone.

J gene	D gene	V gene	clone size	CDR3 protein	CDR3 DNA
TRBJ2-3	TRBD1	TRBV9	.	CASSVGTGSTDTQYF	TGTGCCAGCAGCGTCGGGACAGGGAGCACAGATACGCAGTATTTT
TRBJ2-3	TRBD2	TRBV5-1	.	CASSSIAGLRDTQYF	TGCGCCAGCAGCTCTATAGCGGGGCTTCGAGATACGCAGTATTTT
TRBJ1-4	.	TRBV18	.	CASQRGGGEKLFF	TGTGCCAGCCAGAGAGGAGGTGGCGAAAAACTGTTTTTT
TRBJ1-1	.	TRBV6-5	once	CASSSLRALMNTEAFF	TGTGCCAGCAGTTCCCTCAGGGCCCTTATGAACACTGAAGCTTTCTTT
TRBJ2-7	TRBD1	TRBV7-6	.	CASSLGDRSYEQYF	TGTGCCAGCAGCTTAGGGGACAGGTCCTACGAGCAGTACTTC
TRBJ1-4	.	TRBV4-3	.	CASSHGGVNEKLFF	TGCGCCAGCAGCCACGGAGGGGTTAATGAAAAACTGTTTTTT
TRBJ2-7	.	TRBV5-4	few	CASSTYLEQYF	TGTGCCAGCAGCACCTACCTCGAGCAGTACTTC
TRBJ2-5	TRBD2	TRBV5-1	.	CASSTAAGGIQETQYF	TGCGCCAGCAGCACTGCAGCGGGGGGAATCCAAGAGACCCAGTACTTC
TRBJ1-1	TRBD1	TRBV7-9	.	CASSLQGGADTEAFF	TGTGCCAGCAGCTTACAGGGGGGCGCCGACACTGAAGCTTTCTTT
TRBJ1-2	.	TRBV6-1	.	CASKDISYGYTF	TGTGCCAGCAAGGACATATCCTATGGCTACACCTTC
TRBJ2-7	TRBD2	TRBV19	.	CASRLGLAGNYEQYF	TGTGCCAGTCGACTGGGACTAGCGGGTAACTACGAGCAGTACTTC
TRBJ1-4	.	TRBV2	.	CARGAASTNEKLFF	TGTGCCAGGGGGGCGGCCTCAACTAATGAAAAACTGTTTTTT
TRBJ1-5	.	TRBV30	.	CAWRTAGAVEPQHF	TGTGCCTGGAGAACGGCAGGGGCGGTGGAGCCCCAGCATTTT
TRBJ2-1	TRBD2	TRBV4-3	.	CASSQVQTSGRFDEQFF	TGCGCCAGCAGCCAAGTCCAAACTAGCGGGAGGTTCGATGAGCAGTTCTTC
TRBJ2-3	TRBD1	TRBV4-1	.	CASSQAETGYTDTQYF	TGCGCCAGCAGCCAAGCTGAGACAGGGTACACAGATACGCAGTATTTT
TRBJ1-3	.	TRBV4-2	.	CASSQDFTGRSGNTIYF	TGTGCCAGCAGCCAAGATTTTACGGGTCGCTCTGGAAACACCATATATTTT
TRBJ2-5	TRBD2	TRBV2	few	CASRGTSGGAKTQYF	TGTGCCAGCAGGGGGACTAGCGGGGGGGCGAAGACCCAGTACTTC